This record covers a single T cell receptor (beta chain). What it binds is not known. The donors were all Caucasian adults (living in Nashville, Tennessee). Germline CDR1 WSHSY, CDR2 SAAADI. The CDR3 is 13 amino acids. V shed 4 bases, J shed 10 bases, and the junction held 7 bases outside the gene matches. The assay was run at deep level. The authors split each subset's genomic DNA evenly across several immunoSEQ plates. Only in-frame clones appear in the TCRdb table, and some are missing; sequencing was by immunoSEQ multiplex PCR. The repertoire holds about 500,000 clones, with about 74% as singletons. These data belong to a study of shared clonotypes between healthy human individuals. The study's findings and limits: Only blood was sampled; tissue repertoires likely differ.

V gene TRBV10-2 combines with J gene TRBJ1-5; 7 bases agree with TRBD1. The source is a woman aged 40-49 years in good health. Some clones in this sample may be carry-over from other donors' samples. Sequenced input: PBMCs. CDR3 residues: CASSGPRGIPQHF. The CDR3 region has the DNA TGCGCCAGCAGTGGGCCCAGGGGGATTCCCCAGCATTTT.